The clone carrying this T cell receptor (beta chain) was recorded at least ten times. This entry belongs to a study of Graves' ophthalmopathy and Graves' hyperthyroidism. Study summary: Peripheral blood samples were taken at initial diagnosis, before any treatment.

There are 16 residues in the CDR3. V lost 0 bases, J lost 8 bases, and 19 bases lay in between. CDR1 and CDR2 (germline): SGHVS, FQNEAQ. The sequenced template was RNA, covering the TCR beta CDR3 region. HTBI primers served in a first-round RT-PCR, which a second-round multiplex PCR followed. Each CDR3 protein gets one entry after TCRdb re-called the multiplex PCR reads with MiXCR. The sample consists of about 400,000 distinct CDR3 sequences, around 19% of them appearing once. With a duration under 3 months, ophthalmopathy in the donors showed moderate-to-severe activity, CAS ≥3 and NOSPECS ≥4. Patients were left out if they had other autoimmune diseases, uncontrolled infections, pregnancy or lactation. What supplied the PBMCs was roughly 10 ml of fresh peripheral blood.

This chain joins TRBV7-8 and TRBJ1-2; weak D call: TRBD1 (5 bases). The sequence was obtained from a woman between 18 and 29 years old with Graves' ophthalmopathy. Sequenced: peripheral blood. The CDR3 nucleotides are TGTGCCAGCAGCTTAGCGCGTAGGGGCAGGGTTGACGGCTACACCTTC. It codes for CASSLARRGRVDGYTF.